The 9 T cell receptor beta chains listed next were all sequenced from one sample in a study of CD8+ T cells in alopecia areata (dated by TCRdb to 2016 to 2018). Libraries came from the immunoSEQ multiplex PCR assay. To provide template for TCR sequencing, every sample had RNA extracted and reverse transcribed into cDNA. TCRdb provides this immuneACCESS table in a form limited to in-frame rearrangements. Some clones are lacking; in checked studies, under half of them reflect an unresolved V gene, and why the rest are absent is not known. A total of roughly 200,000 clones appear in this sample, roughly two fifths of them only once. The ten most abundant clones make up more than 0.4% of the sample. The treatment or condition label on this specimen signifies: oral pan-JAK inhibitor, 5-10 mg twice daily. The sequencing here drew on CD4+ T cells sorted from blood, taken at roughly week 30, from a patient treated with tofacitinib. Receptors were obtained from a human donor with alopecia areata.

This sequence joins TRBV25-1 and TRBJ1-1; D not resolved. From germline, CDR1 is MGHDK and CDR2 SYGVNS. V gave up 5 bases and J gave up 5 bases, with 12 bases separating them. The CDR3 has 13 residues. The CDR3 bases are TGTGCCAGCAGTCGGACTGGCGGGACTGAAGCTTTCTTT. Translated, it gives CASSRTGGTEAFF. Full variable domain (rest looked up from reference TRBV25-1 and TRBJ1-1): EADIYQTPRYLVIGTGKKITLECSQTMGHDKMYWYQQDPGMELHLIHYSYGVNSTEKGDLSSESTVSRIRTEHFPLTLESARPSHTSQYLCASSRTGGTEAFFGQGTRLTVV.

This clone was found a few times. V usage is TRBV6-5 and J usage is TRBJ2-7, with 7 bases lining up with TRBD2. V gave up 4 bases and J gave up 6 bases; unmatched junction bases: 6. CDR3 size: 13 residues. Germline V gene data show CDR1 as MNHEY and CDR2 as SVGAGI. The CDR3 sequence: CASSFSSGGEQYF. The CDR3, as DNA: TGTGCCAGCAGTTTCTCTAGCGGAGGCGAGCAGTACTTC.

The chain uses TRBV19 and TRBJ1-5, with 9 bases matching TRBD1. The CDR3 consists of 15 residues. With 5 bases clipped from V and 5 bases from J, the junction kept 7 bases outside the gene matches. The germline V gene has CDR1 LNHDA and CDR2 SQIVND (reference sequence). The CDR3 DNA reads as TGTGCCAGTAGTTCTCATACAGGGGGCGATCAGCCCCAGCATTTT. Its protein product is CASSSHTGGDQPQHF.

This clone has only a few counts. The V gene is TRBV5-1, the J gene TRBJ2-1; 10 bases are a match to TRBD1. With V trimmed by 4 bases and J by 5 bases, 12 bases remained unmatched. This CDR3 is built from 17 residues. Germline CDR1 is SGHRS and CDR2 is YFSETQ. CDR3 in DNA: TGCGCCAGCAGCCAAGCCCGGACAGGGGGTTTGGACAATGAGCAGTTCTTC. Its translation: CASSQARTGGLDNEQFF. The full variable domain, in which reference TRBV5-1 and TRBJ2-1 provide the parts outside the CDR3, is KAGVTQTPRYLIKTRGQQVTLSCSPISGHRSVSWYQQTPGQGLQFLFEYFSETQRNKGNFPGRFSGRQFSNSRSEMNVSTLELGDSALYLCASSQARTGGLDNEQFFGPGTRLTVL.

This sequence joins TRBV7-8 and TRBJ2-1; D gene ambiguous. This CDR3 is 14 amino acids long. With 4 bases removed from V and 9 bases from J, the gap between germline ends came to 16 bases. CDR1 is SGHVS, CDR2 FQNEAQ, per germline. The CDR3: CASSSRRTRSEQFF. The DNA for the CDR3 is TGTGCCAGCAGCTCTAGAAGGACCCGCAGTGAGCAGTTCTTC.

V and J are TRBV7-3 and TRBJ2-1; D perhaps matches TRBD1 (6 bases). V lost 1 base and J 4 bases, leaving 14 bases between the germline ends. Germline loops: CDR1 SGHTA, CDR2 FQGTGA. The CDR3 runs to 16 residues. In DNA, the CDR3 is TGTGCCAGCAGCTTAATCGCGACAGGCAGTTACAATGAGCAGTTCTTC. It yields the protein CASSLIATGSYNEQFF.

This clone has a handful of counts. This chain joins TRBV29-1 and TRBJ2-5, with TRBD2 matching 9 bases. This CDR3 has 13 amino acids. CDR1 is SQVTM, CDR2 ANQGSEA, per germline. V dropped 6 bases and J dropped 4; count of bases not matched to a gene: 6. The CDR3 is CSVPAGGAETQYF. The CDR3 bases are TGCAGCGTACCCGCGGGGGGGGCAGAGACCCAGTACTTC.

CDR3: CSVFQGGYSPLHF. CDR3 coding DNA: TGCAGCGTATTCCAGGGAGGGTATTCACCCCTCCACTTT. The V and J genes are TRBV29-1 and TRBJ1-6, with a possible D match to TRBD1 (5 bases). CDR3 length equals 13 residues. V was cut by 6 bases and J by 8 bases, with 14 bases left in between. Germline CDR1 reads SQVTM; CDR2 reads ANQGSEA.

This clone was seen at least ten times. The chain is built from TRBV18 and TRBJ2-2, with 9 bases aligning to TRBD1. V was clipped by 3 bases and J by 5 bases; unmatched bases: 4. There are 15 residues in the CDR3. The germline V gene encodes CDR1 KGHSH and CDR2 LQKENI. CDR3 nucleotides: TGTGCCAGCTCACCCCGACAGGGGGAAACCGGGGAGCTGTTTTTT. It yields the protein CASSPRQGETGELFF.